This TCR beta chain was recorded in a study of blood T cell repertoires in COVID-19. This CDR3 comprises 12 residues. CDR1 is MNHEY, CDR2 SMNVEV, per germline (reference sequence). V was cut by 8 bases and J by 3 bases, with 11 bases left in between. Profiling relied on immunoSEQ multiplex PCR, and the TCRdb table lists in-frame clones only, not all of them. The data contain 140,000 or so clones, about 87% of them singletons. The Seattle site enrolled patients during active infection and followed them longitudinally. The source of this sequence is a human donor with COVID-19, enrolled during active disease. The donor label of this sample is uncertain. The chain employs TRBV27 and TRBJ2-7; D is ambiguous. What was sequenced was peripheral blood. The CDR3 region is CASGQVGYEQYF. CDR3 DNA sequence: TGTGCCAGCGGGCAGGTAGGCTACGAGCAGTACTTC.